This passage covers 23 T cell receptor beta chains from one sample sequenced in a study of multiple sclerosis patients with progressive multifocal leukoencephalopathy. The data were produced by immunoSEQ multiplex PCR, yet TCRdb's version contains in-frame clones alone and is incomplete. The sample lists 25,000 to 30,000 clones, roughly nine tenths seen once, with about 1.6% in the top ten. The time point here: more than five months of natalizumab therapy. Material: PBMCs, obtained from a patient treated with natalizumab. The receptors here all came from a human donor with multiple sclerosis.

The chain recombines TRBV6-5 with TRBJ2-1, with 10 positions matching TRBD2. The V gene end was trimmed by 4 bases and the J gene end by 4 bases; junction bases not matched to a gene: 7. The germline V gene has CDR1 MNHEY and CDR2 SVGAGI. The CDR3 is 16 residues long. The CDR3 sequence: CASSSAGTSAYNEQFF. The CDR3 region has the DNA TGTGCCAGCAGTTCCGCCGGGACTAGCGCGTACAATGAGCAGTTCTTC.

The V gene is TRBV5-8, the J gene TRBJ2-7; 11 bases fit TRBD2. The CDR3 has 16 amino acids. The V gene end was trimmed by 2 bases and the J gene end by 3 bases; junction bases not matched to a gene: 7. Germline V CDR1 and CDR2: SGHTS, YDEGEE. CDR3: CASSLTVLAGGYEQYF. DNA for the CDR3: TGTGCCAGCAGCTTAACCGTTCTAGCGGGAGGCTACGAGCAGTACTTC.

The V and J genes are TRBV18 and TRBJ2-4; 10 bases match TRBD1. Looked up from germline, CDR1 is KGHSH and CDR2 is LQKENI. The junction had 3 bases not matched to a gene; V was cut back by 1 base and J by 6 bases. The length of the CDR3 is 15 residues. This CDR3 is CASSPLGQGPNIQYF. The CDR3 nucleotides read TGTGCCAGCTCACCACTGGGACAGGGGCCAAACATTCAGTACTTC. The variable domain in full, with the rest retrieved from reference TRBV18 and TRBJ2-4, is NAGVMQNPRHLVRRRGQEARLRCSPMKGHSHVYWYRQLPEEGLKFMVYLQKENIIDESGMPKERFSAEFPKEGPSILRIQQVVRGDSAAYFCASSPLGQGPNIQYFGAGTRLSVL.

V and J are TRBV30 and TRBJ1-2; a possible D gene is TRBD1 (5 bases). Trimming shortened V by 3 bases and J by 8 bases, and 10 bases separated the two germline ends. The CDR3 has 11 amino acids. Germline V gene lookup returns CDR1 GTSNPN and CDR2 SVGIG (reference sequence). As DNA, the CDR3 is TGTGCCTGGAGGCACAAGGGGGGCTACACCTTC. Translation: CAWRHKGGYTF.

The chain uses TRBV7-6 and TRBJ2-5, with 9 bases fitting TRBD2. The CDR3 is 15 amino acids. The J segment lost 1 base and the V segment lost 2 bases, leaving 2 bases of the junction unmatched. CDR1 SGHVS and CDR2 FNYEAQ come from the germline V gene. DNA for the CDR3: TGTGCCAGCAGCTTAAGGCGGGAGGGCCAAGAGACCCAGTACTTC. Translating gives CASSLRREGQETQYF.

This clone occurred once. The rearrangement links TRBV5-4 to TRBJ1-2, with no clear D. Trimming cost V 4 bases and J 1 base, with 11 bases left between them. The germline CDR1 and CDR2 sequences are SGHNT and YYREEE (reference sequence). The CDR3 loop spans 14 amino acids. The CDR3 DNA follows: TGTGCCAGCAGCAAAGAATGGGGTAACTATGGCTACACCTTC. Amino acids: CASSKEWGNYGYTF.

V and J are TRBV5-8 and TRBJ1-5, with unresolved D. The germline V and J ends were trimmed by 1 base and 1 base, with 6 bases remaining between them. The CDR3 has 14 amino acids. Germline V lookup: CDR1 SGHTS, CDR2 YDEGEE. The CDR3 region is CASSLPVSNQPQHF. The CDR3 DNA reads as TGTGCCAGCAGCTTGCCGGTAAGCAATCAGCCCCAGCATTTT.

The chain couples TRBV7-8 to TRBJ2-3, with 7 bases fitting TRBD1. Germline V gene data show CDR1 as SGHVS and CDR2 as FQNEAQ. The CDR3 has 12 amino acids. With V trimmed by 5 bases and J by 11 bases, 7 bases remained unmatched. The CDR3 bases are TGTGCCAGCAGCCGGGACAGTTTAATGCAGTATTTT. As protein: CASSRDSLMQYF.

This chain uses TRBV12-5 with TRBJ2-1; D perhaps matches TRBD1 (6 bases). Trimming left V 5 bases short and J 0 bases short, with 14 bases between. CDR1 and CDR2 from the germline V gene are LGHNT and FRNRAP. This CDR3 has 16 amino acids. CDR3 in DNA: TGTGCTAGTGGTCTCCCAACAGGGAGCTCCTACAATGAGCAGTTCTTC. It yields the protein CASGLPTGSSYNEQFF.

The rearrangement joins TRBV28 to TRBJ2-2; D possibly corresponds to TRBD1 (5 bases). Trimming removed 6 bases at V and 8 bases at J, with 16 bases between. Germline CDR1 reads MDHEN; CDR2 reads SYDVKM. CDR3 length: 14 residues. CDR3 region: CASRLSRRAGELFF. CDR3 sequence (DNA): TGTGCCAGCAGGCTTAGCCGCAGGGCGGGGGAGCTGTTTTTT.

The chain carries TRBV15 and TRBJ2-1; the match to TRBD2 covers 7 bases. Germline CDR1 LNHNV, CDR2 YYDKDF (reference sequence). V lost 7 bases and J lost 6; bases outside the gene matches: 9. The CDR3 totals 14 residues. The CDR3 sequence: CATKELAELNEQFF. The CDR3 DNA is TGTGCCACCAAAGAGCTAGCGGAACTCAATGAGCAGTTCTTC.

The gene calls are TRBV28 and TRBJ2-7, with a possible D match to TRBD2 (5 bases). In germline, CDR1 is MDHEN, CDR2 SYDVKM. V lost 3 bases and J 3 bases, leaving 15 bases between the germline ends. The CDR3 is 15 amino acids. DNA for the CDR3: TGTGCCAGCAGTTTCTTGGAGGACTCTGACTACGAGCAGTACTTC. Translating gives CASSFLEDSDYEQYF.

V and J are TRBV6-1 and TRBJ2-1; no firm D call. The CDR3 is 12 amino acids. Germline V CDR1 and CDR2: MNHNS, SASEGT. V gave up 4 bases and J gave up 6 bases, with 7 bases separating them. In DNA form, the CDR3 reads TGTGCCAGCAGTGTAAGTAGCAATGAGCAGTTCTTC. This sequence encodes CASSVSSNEQFF.

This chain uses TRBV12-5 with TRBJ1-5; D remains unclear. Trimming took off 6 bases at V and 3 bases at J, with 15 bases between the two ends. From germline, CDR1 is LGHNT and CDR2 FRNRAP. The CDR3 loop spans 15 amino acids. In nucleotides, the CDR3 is TGTGCTAGTGGACCGAGCCGGGATATCAATCAGCCCCAGCATTTT. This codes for CASGPSRDINQPQHF.

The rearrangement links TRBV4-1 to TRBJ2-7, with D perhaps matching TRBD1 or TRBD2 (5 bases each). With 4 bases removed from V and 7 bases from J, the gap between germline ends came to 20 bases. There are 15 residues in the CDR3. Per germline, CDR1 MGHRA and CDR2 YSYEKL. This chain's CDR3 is CASSLVTAVRREQYF. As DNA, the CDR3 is TGCGCCAGCAGCCTGGTGACAGCAGTTCGGAGGGAGCAGTACTTC.

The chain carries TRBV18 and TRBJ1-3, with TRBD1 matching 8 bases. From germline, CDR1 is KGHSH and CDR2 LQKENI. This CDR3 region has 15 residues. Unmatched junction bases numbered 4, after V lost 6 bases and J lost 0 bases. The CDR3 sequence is CASSLGTGSGNTIYF. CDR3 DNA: TGTGCCAGCTCCCTGGGGACAGGCTCTGGAAACACCATATATTTT.

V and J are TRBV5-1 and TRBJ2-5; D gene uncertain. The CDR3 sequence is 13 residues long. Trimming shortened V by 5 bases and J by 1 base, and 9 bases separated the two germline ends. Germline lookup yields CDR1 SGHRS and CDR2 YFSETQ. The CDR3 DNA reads TGCGCCAGCAGGAGAGACCTCCAAGAGACCCAGTACTTC. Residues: CASRRDLQETQYF.

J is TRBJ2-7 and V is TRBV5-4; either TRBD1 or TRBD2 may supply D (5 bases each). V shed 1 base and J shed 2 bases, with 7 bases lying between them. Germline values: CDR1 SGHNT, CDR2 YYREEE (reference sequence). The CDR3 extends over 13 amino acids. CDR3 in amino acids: CASSLRGPYEQYF. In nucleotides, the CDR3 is TGTGCCAGCAGCTTGCGGGGACCCTACGAGCAGTACTTC.

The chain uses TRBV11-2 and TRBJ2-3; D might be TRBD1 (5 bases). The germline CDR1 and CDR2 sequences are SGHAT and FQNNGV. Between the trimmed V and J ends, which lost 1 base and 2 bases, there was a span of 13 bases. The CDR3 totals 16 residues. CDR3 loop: CASSLARARVTDTQYF. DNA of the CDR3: TGTGCCAGCAGCTTAGCCAGGGCCAGAGTCACAGATACGCAGTATTTT.

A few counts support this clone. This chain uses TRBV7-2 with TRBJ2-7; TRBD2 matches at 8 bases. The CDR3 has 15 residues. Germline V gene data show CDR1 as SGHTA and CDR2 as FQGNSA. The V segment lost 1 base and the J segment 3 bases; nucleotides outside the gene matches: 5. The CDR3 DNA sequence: TGTGCCAGCAGCTTAGTAAGCGGGAGTGGCTACGAGCAGTACTTC. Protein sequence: CASSLVSGSGYEQYF.

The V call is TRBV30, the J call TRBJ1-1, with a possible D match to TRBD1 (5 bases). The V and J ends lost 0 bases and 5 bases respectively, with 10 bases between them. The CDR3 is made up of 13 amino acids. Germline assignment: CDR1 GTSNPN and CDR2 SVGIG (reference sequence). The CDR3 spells CAWSVGGRTEAFF. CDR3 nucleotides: TGTGCCTGGAGTGTGGGGGGGAGGACTGAAGCTTTCTTT.

CDR3 loop: CASSPAGGPYEQYF. CDR3 bases: TGTGCCAGCAGCCCAGCGGGAGGGCCCTACGAGCAGTACTTC. The chain combines TRBV7-2 with TRBJ2-5, with 10 bases matching TRBD2. The J call is doubtful: the DNA matches TRBJ2-7 better. Germline CDR1 and CDR2: SGHTA and FQGNSA. The length of the CDR3 is 14 residues.

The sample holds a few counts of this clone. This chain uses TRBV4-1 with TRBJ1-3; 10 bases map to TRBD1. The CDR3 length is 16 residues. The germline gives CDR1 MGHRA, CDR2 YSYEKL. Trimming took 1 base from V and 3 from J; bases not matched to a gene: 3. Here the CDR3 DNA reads TGCGCCAGCAGCCAAGCCGGGACAGGGGTTGGAAACACCATATATTTT. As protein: CASSQAGTGVGNTIYF.